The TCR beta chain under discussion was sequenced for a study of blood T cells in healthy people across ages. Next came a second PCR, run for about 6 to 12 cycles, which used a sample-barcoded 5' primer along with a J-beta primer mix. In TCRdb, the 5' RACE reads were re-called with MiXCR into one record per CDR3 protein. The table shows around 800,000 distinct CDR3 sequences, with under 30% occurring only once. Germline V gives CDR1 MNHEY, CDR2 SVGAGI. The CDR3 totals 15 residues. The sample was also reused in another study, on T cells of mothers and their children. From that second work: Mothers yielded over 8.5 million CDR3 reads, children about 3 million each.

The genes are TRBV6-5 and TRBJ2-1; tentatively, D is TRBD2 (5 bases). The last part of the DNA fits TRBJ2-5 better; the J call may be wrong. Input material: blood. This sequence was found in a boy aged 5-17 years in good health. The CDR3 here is CASSYTTTIQETQYF. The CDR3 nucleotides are TGTGCCAGCAGTTACACCACGACTATCCAAGAGACCCAGTACTTC.